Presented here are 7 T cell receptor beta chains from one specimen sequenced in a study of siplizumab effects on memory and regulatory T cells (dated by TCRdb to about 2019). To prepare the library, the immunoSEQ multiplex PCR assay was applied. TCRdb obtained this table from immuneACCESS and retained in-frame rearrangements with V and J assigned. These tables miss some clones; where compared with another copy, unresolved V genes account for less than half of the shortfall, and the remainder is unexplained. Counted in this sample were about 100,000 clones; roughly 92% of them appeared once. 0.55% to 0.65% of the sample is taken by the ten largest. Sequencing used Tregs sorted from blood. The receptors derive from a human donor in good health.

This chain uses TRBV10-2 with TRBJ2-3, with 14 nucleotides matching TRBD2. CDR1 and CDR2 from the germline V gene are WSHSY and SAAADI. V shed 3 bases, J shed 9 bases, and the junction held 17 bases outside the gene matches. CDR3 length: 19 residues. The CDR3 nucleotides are TGCGCCAGCAGTGAACGGCGAGGGACTAGCGGGAGATCCTGGGGCACGCAGTATTTT. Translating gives CASSERRGTSGRSWGTQYF.

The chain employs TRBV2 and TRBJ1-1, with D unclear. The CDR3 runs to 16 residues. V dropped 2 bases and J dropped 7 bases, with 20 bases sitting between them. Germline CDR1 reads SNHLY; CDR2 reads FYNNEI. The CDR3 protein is CASSELSSSSYSEAFF. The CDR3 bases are TGTGCCAGCAGTGAACTTAGTTCTTCCTCGTATAGTGAAGCTTTCTTT.

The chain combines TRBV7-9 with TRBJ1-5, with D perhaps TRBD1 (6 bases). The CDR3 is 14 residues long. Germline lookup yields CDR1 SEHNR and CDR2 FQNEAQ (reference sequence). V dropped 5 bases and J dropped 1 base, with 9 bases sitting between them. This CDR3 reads CASSRDTSNQPQHF. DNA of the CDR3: TGTGCCAGCAGCCGGGACACGAGCAATCAGCCCCAGCATTTT.

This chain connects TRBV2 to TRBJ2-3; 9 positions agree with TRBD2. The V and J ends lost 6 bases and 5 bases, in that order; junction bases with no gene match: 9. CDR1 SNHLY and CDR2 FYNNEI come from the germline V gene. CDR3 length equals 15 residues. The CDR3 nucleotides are TGTGCCAGCAGGCGAGGGCTAGCGGGGTTAGATACGCAGTATTTT. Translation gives CASRRGLAGLDTQYF.

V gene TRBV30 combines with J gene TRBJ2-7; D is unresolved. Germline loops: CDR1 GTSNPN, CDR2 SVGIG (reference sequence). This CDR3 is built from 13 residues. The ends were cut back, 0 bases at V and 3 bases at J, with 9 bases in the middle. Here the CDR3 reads CAWSVRAYYEQYF. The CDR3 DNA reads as TGTGCCTGGAGTGTACGGGCCTACTACGAGCAGTACTTC.

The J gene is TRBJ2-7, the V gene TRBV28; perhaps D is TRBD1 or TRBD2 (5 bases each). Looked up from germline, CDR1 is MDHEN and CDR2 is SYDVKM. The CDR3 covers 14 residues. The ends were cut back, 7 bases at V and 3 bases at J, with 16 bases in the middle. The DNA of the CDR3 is TGTGCCAGCACCTTGGGACGGCGCTTCTACGAGCAGTACTTC. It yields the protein CASTLGRRFYEQYF.

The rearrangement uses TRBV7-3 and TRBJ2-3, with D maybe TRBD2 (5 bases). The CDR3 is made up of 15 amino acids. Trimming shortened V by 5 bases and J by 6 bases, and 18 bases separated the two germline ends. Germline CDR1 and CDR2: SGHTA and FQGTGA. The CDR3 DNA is TGTGCCAGCAGCCGCCGGGGTGGCATTCCGGATACGCAGTATTTT. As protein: CASSRRGGIPDTQYF.